A single sample gave rise to the 3 T cell receptor beta chains below, sequenced in a study of CXCR3-negative and CXCR3-positive naive CD8 T cells. Through 5' RACE with UMI labels, the TRB cDNA libraries were prepared. TCRdb reanalyzed the 5' RACE reads and collapses them to one entry per CDR3 protein, without DNA. The sample table includes 100,000 to 150,000 distinct CDR3 sequences. What was sequenced was naive CXCR3- CD8+ T cells from blood. Subset reported: CD45RO-CCR7+CD27+CD95- naive CD8+ T cells lacking CXCR3 (TNR3-). The receptors derive from a human donor in good health. Some clones in this sample may be carry-over from other donors' samples.

This CDR3 is CASSRTSGSMDEQFF. The chain has TRBV7-6 and TRBJ2-1; TCRdb picks TRBD2, but there is no DNA to check that call. Germline V gene data show CDR1 as SGHVS and CDR2 as FNYEAQ. This CDR3 spans 15 amino acids.

The CDR3 sequence is CASSGRLAVYNEQFF. V is TRBV7-9 and J is TRBJ2-1; the D call from TCRdb, TRBD2, cannot be confirmed without DNA. This CDR3 is built from 15 residues. The germline CDR1 and CDR2 sequences are SEHNR and FQNEAQ (reference sequence).

V usage is TRBV29-1 and J usage is TRBJ2-2; TCRdb selects TRBD2, and the lack of DNA leaves this call unchecked. The CDR3 contains 14 residues. Germline CDR1 reads SQVTM; CDR2 reads ANQGSEA. CDR3 residues: CSVEEEGLTGELFF.